This TCR beta chain was captured in a study of T cells after yellow fever vaccination. Across the whole study: CD3, CD45RA, CCR7 and CD95 were used to sort EM, EMRA, CM and Tscm memory subsets. Low-cell-number fractions underwent preparation using SMART-Seq v4 Ultra Low Input.

Production of TCR cDNA was by 5'RACE template switching, which also added a universal primer site and UMIs. MiXCR, run by TCRdb on the 5' RACE reads, gives a single entry per CDR3 protein. Among over 35,000 distinct CDR3 sequences listed, about 6.3% were seen once. At least ten counts were recorded for this clonotype. Whole-study results and caveats: Most clones from primary vaccination resurfaced after the booster (nearly 97% CD4, 70% to 90% CD8).

This material consisted of PBMCs, either bulk or a sorted T-cell subset (CD4+, CD8+, memory, or dextramer-sorted; not recorded which), taken 45 days after the yellow fever booster vaccination. The clonotype originates from a man between 25 and 39 years old who received the YFV17D yellow fever vaccine.

CDR3 DNA sequence: TGTGCCAGCAGTTACATAACTCCCGGGGGGACCCAGTACTTC. It translates to CASSYITPGGTQYF. The chain joins TRBV6-5 to TRBJ2-5; weak D call: TRBD2 (6 bases). Germline-derived CDR1 and CDR2 are MNHEY and SVGAGI. V was clipped by 2 bases and J by 7 bases, with 14 bases between them. CDR3 length: 14 residues.